The rows below give T cell receptor beta chains drawn from one sample of a study of OX40 agonist ivuxolimab in advanced cancers. Some clones are missing from TCRdb's copy, which holds only in-frame ones; the method was immunoSEQ multiplex PCR. The sample carries some 90,000 clones, more than 75% recorded once. This material consisted of CD4+ or CD8+ T cells sorted from blood, taken in a trial of the OX40 agonist ivuxolimab. The source of these receptors is an adult with an advanced solid tumor such as melanoma, head and neck, liver or kidney cancer. The CDR3 runs from the conserved cysteine through the conserved F or W. The D gene is left open where the match is weak. Expanded clones get a size class; other rows say once, few or many, or leave the size out.

j_call: TRBJ2-3
v_call: TRBV7-6
d_call: TRBD2
clone_size: .
cdr3_nt: TGTGCCAGCAGCGAGACTAGCGGGAGGGCTCGGGATACGCAGTATTTT
cdr3_aa: CASSETSGRARDTQYF

j_call: TRBJ2-3
v_call: TRBV19
d_call: TRBD2
clone_size: .
cdr3_nt: TGTGCCAGTAGTATAGATCTAGCGGGGGAATACACAGATACGCAGTATTTT
cdr3_aa: CASSIDLAGEYTDTQYF

j_call: TRBJ2-2
v_call: TRBV29-1
d_call: .
clone_size: .
cdr3_nt: TGCAGCGTTGAACCGAACACCGGGGAGCTGTTTTTT
cdr3_aa: CSVEPNTGELFF

j_call: TRBJ2-7
v_call: TRBV7-8
d_call: TRBD2
clone_size: .
cdr3_nt: TGTGCCAGCAGTTACCGGACTAGCGGGATCACGGAGCAGTACTTC
cdr3_aa: CASSYRTSGITEQYF

j_call: TRBJ2-4
v_call: TRBV19
d_call: .
clone_size: .
cdr3_nt: TGTGCCAGTAGCGAGCGGCTAGCCAAAAACATTCAGTACTTC
cdr3_aa: CASSERLAKNIQYF

j_call: TRBJ2-4
v_call: TRBV19
d_call: TRBD1
clone_size: .
cdr3_nt: TGTGCCAGTAGTACGAAAGGACAGGAGAGTGGCAAAAACATTCAGTACTTC
cdr3_aa: CASSTKGQESGKNIQYF

j_call: TRBJ1-1
v_call: TRBV7-6
d_call: .
clone_size: .
cdr3_nt: TGTGCCAGCAGCTTCCGGTCGAACACTGAAGCTTTCTTT
cdr3_aa: CASSFRSNTEAFF

j_call: TRBJ2-1
v_call: TRBV7-2
d_call: .
clone_size: .
cdr3_nt: TGTGCCAGCAGCTTAGTGTTCATTAGGGATTATGAGCAGTTCTTC
cdr3_aa: CASSLVFIRDYEQFF

j_call: TRBJ2-3
v_call: TRBV11-2
d_call: TRBD2
clone_size: .
cdr3_nt: TGTGCCAGCAGCCAGAGCGGGAGAATCACAGATACGCAGTATTTT
cdr3_aa: CASSQSGRITDTQYF

j_call: TRBJ1-6
v_call: TRBV19
d_call: TRBD1
clone_size: .
cdr3_nt: TGTGCCAGTAGTATAGATCCCCGCCTGACAGGGACCACTCGGCCTCTCCACTTT
cdr3_aa: CASSIDPRLTGTTRPLHF

j_call: TRBJ2-3
v_call: TRBV19
d_call: TRBD1
clone_size: .
cdr3_nt: TGTGCCAGTAGTATAAGGACAGGGGGCGTAACAGATACGCAGTATTTT
cdr3_aa: CASSIRTGGVTDTQYF

j_call: TRBJ1-4
v_call: TRBV5-1
d_call: .
clone_size: .
cdr3_nt: TGCGCCAGCAGCTCAGGCCAGGGGAGGGCTAATGAAAAACTGTTTTTT
cdr3_aa: CASSSGQGRANEKLFF

j_call: TRBJ2-7
v_call: TRBV7-2
d_call: .
clone_size: .
cdr3_nt: TGTGCCAGCAGCTTACTCCGGGCATCTGGTTCCTACGAGCAGTACTTC
cdr3_aa: CASSLLRASGSYEQYF

j_call: TRBJ2-3
v_call: TRBV7-2
d_call: .
clone_size: few
cdr3_nt: TGTGCCAGCAGCCCGGAGTGGGGCACAGATACGCAGTATTTT
cdr3_aa: CASSPEWGTDTQYF

j_call: TRBJ2-2
v_call: TRBV7-3
d_call: .
clone_size: .
cdr3_nt: TGTGCCAGCAGCCTCTTCGACGCGAACACCGGGGAGCTGTTTTTT
cdr3_aa: CASSLFDANTGELFF

j_call: TRBJ1-1
v_call: TRBV5-1
d_call: TRBD1
clone_size: few
cdr3_nt: TGCGCCAGCAGCTTGGCCCAGGGGGGGGGCACTGAAGCTTTCTTT
cdr3_aa: CASSLAQGGGTEAFF

j_call: TRBJ2-7
v_call: TRBV11-2
d_call: TRBD2
clone_size: .
cdr3_nt: TGTGCCAGCAGCTTCGGACTAGCGGGAAGCGAGCAGTACTTC
cdr3_aa: CASSFGLAGSEQYF

j_call: TRBJ1-1
v_call: TRBV6-5
d_call: .
clone_size: .
cdr3_nt: TGTGCCAGCAGTTCCCCCCCTGAAGCTTTCTTT
cdr3_aa: CASSSPPEAFF

j_call: TRBJ1-1
v_call: TRBV11-2
d_call: TRBD1
clone_size: .
cdr3_nt: TGTGCCAGCACCCGGACAGGGGGCTTATCGAACACTGAAGCTTTCTTT
cdr3_aa: CASTRTGGLSNTEAFF

j_call: TRBJ2-1
v_call: TRBV11-2
d_call: TRBD2
clone_size: .
cdr3_nt: TGTGCCAGCAGCTTTGGTGGAGCGGGAGGGCTCAATGAGCAGTTCTTC
cdr3_aa: CASSFGGAGGLNEQFF

j_call: TRBJ2-7
v_call: TRBV6-5
d_call: .
clone_size: .
cdr3_nt: TGTGCCAGCAGTTACCAGGGGATGGGTTCCTACGAGCAGTACTTC
cdr3_aa: CASSYQGMGSYEQYF

j_call: TRBJ2-5
v_call: TRBV7-3
d_call: .
clone_size: .
cdr3_nt: TGTGCCAGCAGCCCGGGCTCCCAAGAGACCCAGTACTTC
cdr3_aa: CASSPGSQETQYF

j_call: TRBJ2-7
v_call: TRBV7-9
d_call: TRBD1
clone_size: .
cdr3_nt: TGTGCCAGCAGCTTCATCCCTAGGGGGACAGGGGGCAACGAGCAGTACTTC
cdr3_aa: CASSFIPRGTGGNEQYF

j_call: TRBJ2-1
v_call: TRBV11-3
d_call: TRBD2
clone_size: .
cdr3_nt: TGTGCCAGCAGCCCGTGGGTAGCGGGAGGGAATGAGCAGTTCTTC
cdr3_aa: CASSPWVAGGNEQFF

j_call: TRBJ1-3
v_call: TRBV9
d_call: .
clone_size: .
cdr3_nt: TGTGCCAGCAGCGTAGGTGTGGGGGCTGGTGGAAACACCATATATTTT
cdr3_aa: CASSVGVGAGGNTIYF

j_call: TRBJ2-1
v_call: TRBV7-8
d_call: TRBD2
clone_size: .
cdr3_nt: TGTGCCAGCAGCCGAACCGGGGCGGCGGGAGGAAATGAGCAGTTCTTC
cdr3_aa: CASSRTGAAGGNEQFF

j_call: TRBJ2-1
v_call: TRBV19
d_call: TRBD2
clone_size: .
cdr3_nt: TGTGCCAGTACCGAACCCGGGACTAGCGGCTACAATGAGCAGTTCTTC
cdr3_aa: CASTEPGTSGYNEQFF

j_call: TRBJ2-3
v_call: TRBV7-9
d_call: .
clone_size: .
cdr3_nt: TGTGCCAGCAGCTTAGTCGGGGGCACAGATACGCAGTATTTT
cdr3_aa: CASSLVGGTDTQYF

j_call: TRBJ2-5
v_call: TRBV19
d_call: TRBD1
clone_size: once
cdr3_nt: TGTGCCAGTAGCTCGGGACCCCGACAGGGGCGTGAGACCCAGTACTTC
cdr3_aa: CASSSGPRQGRETQYF

j_call: TRBJ1-1
v_call: TRBV5-8
d_call: TRBD1
clone_size: .
cdr3_nt: TGTGCCAGCAGTTTGAAAGAGGGGACAGGGTGGACTGAAGCTTTCTTT
cdr3_aa: CASSLKEGTGWTEAFF

j_call: TRBJ2-2
v_call: TRBV7-2
d_call: .
clone_size: once
cdr3_nt: TGTGCCAGCAGCTCGATACGGACCACCGGGGGCGGGGAGCTGTTTTTT
cdr3_aa: CASSSIRTTGGGELFF

j_call: TRBJ2-1
v_call: TRBV15
d_call: TRBD1
clone_size: .
cdr3_nt: TGTGCCACCAGCAGAGGAGGGACAGATAAGCAGTTCTTC
cdr3_aa: CATSRGGTDKQFF

j_call: TRBJ2-6
v_call: TRBV11-1
d_call: TRBD2
clone_size: .
cdr3_nt: TGTGCCAGCAGCTCAGGACTAGCGGGAGTGCTGGGGGCCAACGTCCTGACTTTC
cdr3_aa: CASSSGLAGVLGANVLTF

j_call: TRBJ2-1
v_call: TRBV27
d_call: TRBD1
clone_size: .
cdr3_nt: TGTGCCAGCAGTTTGACAGGGGGCAATGAGCAGTTCTTC
cdr3_aa: CASSLTGGNEQFF

j_call: TRBJ1-2
v_call: TRBV23-1
d_call: .
clone_size: .
cdr3_nt: TGCGCCAGCAGCCGGCGAGGGGACAAATCGGGCTACACCTTC
cdr3_aa: CASSRRGDKSGYTF

j_call: TRBJ2-2
v_call: TRBV2
d_call: .
clone_size: .
cdr3_nt: TGTGCCAGCAGTCGCAGCACCGGGGAGCTGTTTTTT
cdr3_aa: CASSRSTGELFF

j_call: TRBJ2-1
v_call: TRBV5-4
d_call: TRBD2
clone_size: .
cdr3_nt: TGTGCCAGCAGCTCCTCCCGAGGCGGGAGTGGCTACAATGAGCAGTTCTTC
cdr3_aa: CASSSSRGGSGYNEQFF

j_call: TRBJ2-7
v_call: TRBV5-4
d_call: TRBD2
clone_size: .
cdr3_nt: TGTGCCAGCAACCTAGCGGGAGCCTCCTACGAGCAGTACTTC
cdr3_aa: CASNLAGASYEQYF

j_call: TRBJ2-7
v_call: TRBV7-2
d_call: .
clone_size: .
cdr3_nt: TGTGCCAGCAGCTTAGAGGGCCGATTCTACGAGCAGTACTTC
cdr3_aa: CASSLEGRFYEQYF

j_call: TRBJ2-3
v_call: TRBV9
d_call: .
clone_size: .
cdr3_nt: TGTGCCAGCAGCGTCGGCCCTTCGAGCAATGCGCAGTATTTT
cdr3_aa: CASSVGPSSNAQYF

j_call: TRBJ1-2
v_call: TRBV10-3
d_call: TRBD1
clone_size: .
cdr3_nt: TGTGCCATCAGTGGAGGGCCTGGACAGGGGGTTGATGGCTACACCTTC
cdr3_aa: CAISGGPGQGVDGYTF

j_call: TRBJ2-5
v_call: TRBV28
d_call: TRBD2
clone_size: .
cdr3_nt: TGTGCCAGCAGTTTCCTGGCTAGCGGGCCGCAAGAGACCCAGTACTTC
cdr3_aa: CASSFLASGPQETQYF

j_call: TRBJ2-5
v_call: TRBV5-1
d_call: TRBD2
clone_size: few
cdr3_nt: TGCGCCAGCAGCTTGGAACTAGCGGGAGTTCGGCAAGAGACCCAGTACTTC
cdr3_aa: CASSLELAGVRQETQYF

j_call: TRBJ2-6
v_call: TRBV18
d_call: TRBD2
clone_size: .
cdr3_nt: TGTGCCAGCTCACCACGAATCCTACTAGCGGCAATCTCTGGGGCCAACGTCCTGACTTTC
cdr3_aa: CASSPRILLAAISGANVLTF

j_call: TRBJ2-7
v_call: TRBV11-3
d_call: TRBD2
clone_size: .
cdr3_nt: TGTGCCAGCAGCTGGGGACGGTTAATCGGACTAGCCTACTACGAGCAGTACTTC
cdr3_aa: CASSWGRLIGLAYYEQYF

j_call: TRBJ1-2
v_call: TRBV7-2
d_call: .
clone_size: .
cdr3_nt: TGTGCCAGCAGGTCGACATTTGACTATGGCTACACCTTC
cdr3_aa: CASRSTFDYGYTF

j_call: TRBJ2-2
v_call: TRBV5-1
d_call: TRBD2
clone_size: .
cdr3_nt: TGCGCCAGCAGCCCCCCTATAGCGGGAGTTACCGGGGAGCTGTTTTTT
cdr3_aa: CASSPPIAGVTGELFF

j_call: TRBJ1-2
v_call: TRBV6-1
d_call: .
clone_size: .
cdr3_nt: TGTGCCAGCAGTGTAGACAGATTCTATGGCTACACCTTC
cdr3_aa: CASSVDRFYGYTF

j_call: TRBJ2-2
v_call: TRBV5-1
d_call: TRBD2
clone_size: .
cdr3_nt: TGCGCCAGCAGCTTGGGGGGACTACACACACGGGACCTCACCGGGGAGCTGTTTTTT
cdr3_aa: CASSLGGLHTRDLTGELFF

j_call: TRBJ2-3
v_call: TRBV5-1
d_call: TRBD1
clone_size: once
cdr3_nt: TGCGCCAGCAGCTCAGCGCCCACAGGGGGCGCCACAGATACGCAGTATTTT
cdr3_aa: CASSSAPTGGATDTQYF